This T cell receptor beta chain derives from a study of control samples from healthy donors and cancer patients. The table lists this clone with a few counts. TCRdb's table, derived via immunoSEQ multiplex PCR, lists solely in-frame clones and lacks some. The sample carries about 130,000 clones, 80% to 95% recorded once. The clonotype was recovered from a man aged 40-49 years in good health. The material sequenced was blood.

This CDR3 reads CASSSFRAPFSRAEAFF. DNA of the CDR3: TGTGCCAGCAGCTCGTTCCGGGCGCCTTTCTCTCGGGCTGAAGCTTTCTTT. The chain employs TRBV7-9 and TRBJ1-1, with no clear D. This CDR3 is 17 amino acids long. The germline V and J ends were trimmed by 4 bases and 6 bases, with 24 bases remaining between them. Germline lookup yields CDR1 SEHNR and CDR2 FQNEAQ (reference sequence).